This is a list of T cell receptor beta chains from one sample in a study of regulatory T cells in long-lasting Graves disease. TCRdb fed the multiplex PCR reads into MiXCR, producing one record per CDR3 protein. The sample consists of under 700,000 distinct CDR3 sequences, more than 15% of them appearing once. This sample also belongs to another study, concerning T cells in Graves' hyperthyroidism and ophthalmopathy.

This specimen was peripheral blood mononuclear cells (PBMCs), taken at new diagnosis, from a patient treated with antithyroid drugs. The receptors were sampled from a woman aged 35-65 years with Graves disease. CDR3s include the opening cysteine and the closing phenylalanine or tryptophan. Each record gives: D gene, J gene, clone size, V gene, CDR3 protein, CDR3 DNA. D genes are given only for firm matches. Size is omitted from some rows. Given values are once, few, many or a class for expanded clones.

d_gene: TRBD2
j_gene: TRBJ2-1
abundance: NA
v_gene: TRBV6-2/TRBV6-3
CDR3aa: CASSYSIPGTSGEGSYNEQFF
CDR3nt: TGTGCCAGCAGTTACTCGATCCCTGGGACTAGCGGGGAGGGGTCCTACAATGAGCAGTTCTTC

d_gene: TRBD2
j_gene: TRBJ2-1
abundance: few
v_gene: TRBV6-2/TRBV6-3
CDR3aa: CASSWRTSGGINEQFF
CDR3nt: TGTGCCAGCAGTTGGCGGACTAGCGGGGGGATAAATGAGCAGTTCTTC

d_gene: NA
j_gene: TRBJ1-1
abundance: NA
v_gene: TRBV19
CDR3aa: CASSLGVSIAFF
CDR3nt: TGTGCCAGTAGTTTGGGTGTTTCAATAGCTTTCTTT

d_gene: NA
j_gene: TRBJ1-1
abundance: many
v_gene: TRBV28
CDR3aa: CASYRWDNTEAFF
CDR3nt: TGTGCCAGCTACCGTTGGGATAACACTGAAGCTTTCTTT

d_gene: NA
j_gene: TRBJ1-3
abundance: few
v_gene: TRBV5-1
CDR3aa: CASRGQEGNTIYF
CDR3nt: TGCGCCAGCAGGGGACAAGAAGGAAACACCATATATTTT

d_gene: NA
j_gene: TRBJ2-1
abundance: NA
v_gene: TRBV6-5
CDR3aa: CASSYNLRNEQFF
CDR3nt: TGTGCCAGCAGTTACAATCTGAGAAATGAGCAGTTCTTC

d_gene: NA
j_gene: TRBJ1-1
abundance: once
v_gene: TRBV20-1
CDR3aa: CSALPARGKNTEAFF
CDR3nt: TGCAGTGCTCTTCCCGCGCGTGGGAAAAACACTGAAGCTTTCTTT

d_gene: TRBD1
j_gene: TRBJ2-1
abundance: NA
v_gene: TRBV9
CDR3aa: CASSAGQGSGNEQFF
CDR3nt: TGTGCCAGCAGCGCGGGACAGGGATCCGGGAATGAGCAGTTCTTC

d_gene: NA
j_gene: TRBJ2-5
abundance: many
v_gene: TRBV10-3
CDR3aa: CAISEKPIQETQYF
CDR3nt: TGTGCCATCAGTGAAAAGCCCATACAAGAGACCCAGTACTTC

d_gene: NA
j_gene: TRBJ2-3
abundance: NA
v_gene: TRBV28
CDR3aa: CASSLGSLTDTQYF
CDR3nt: TGTGCCAGCAGTTTGGGCAGCCTCACAGATACGCAGTATTTT

d_gene: TRBD2
j_gene: TRBJ2-7
abundance: NA
v_gene: TRBV7-2
CDR3aa: CASSLRSLAGPYEQYF
CDR3nt: TGTGCCAGCAGCTTACGGTCGTTAGCGGGTCCCTACGAGCAGTACTTC

d_gene: NA
j_gene: TRBJ1-2
abundance: NA
v_gene: TRBV7-9
CDR3aa: CASSLEFRGEYGYTF
CDR3nt: TGTGCCAGCAGCTTAGAGTTCCGGGGCGAGTATGGCTACACCTTC

d_gene: NA
j_gene: TRBJ1-1
abundance: NA
v_gene: TRBV29-1
CDR3aa: CSVERQPNTEAFF
CDR3nt: TGCAGCGTTGAAAGGCAGCCGAACACTGAAGCTTTCTTT

d_gene: NA
j_gene: TRBJ1-1
abundance: many
v_gene: TRBV30
CDR3aa: CAWRGTGNTEAFF
CDR3nt: TGTGCCTGGAGAGGGACGGGGAACACTGAAGCTTTCTTT

d_gene: TRBD1
j_gene: TRBJ1-4
abundance: many
v_gene: TRBV11-2
CDR3aa: CASSQGQGREKLFF
CDR3nt: TGTGCCAGCAGCCAGGGACAGGGGAGGGAAAAACTGTTTTTT

d_gene: TRBD1
j_gene: TRBJ2-1
abundance: few
v_gene: TRBV7-9
CDR3aa: CASSFGDRGNEQFF
CDR3nt: TGTGCCAGCAGCTTCGGGGACAGAGGAAATGAGCAGTTCTTC

d_gene: TRBD2
j_gene: TRBJ2-7
abundance: few
v_gene: TRBV30
CDR3aa: CAWKVAGMSSYEQYF
CDR3nt: TGTGCCTGGAAAGTAGCGGGGATGAGCTCCTACGAGCAGTACTTC

d_gene: TRBD1
j_gene: TRBJ2-7
abundance: NA
v_gene: TRBV4-1
CDR3aa: CASSKGQGYSYEQYF
CDR3nt: TGCGCCAGCAGTAAAGGACAGGGCTACTCCTACGAGCAGTACTTC

d_gene: NA
j_gene: TRBJ1-6
abundance: NA
v_gene: TRBV6-5
CDR3aa: CASSYSGPPGSPLHF
CDR3nt: TGTGCCAGCAGTTACTCTGGACCGCCTGGGTCACCCCTCCACTTT

d_gene: NA
j_gene: TRBJ1-1
abundance: many
v_gene: TRBV2
CDR3aa: CASSERTGNAEAFF
CDR3nt: TGTGCCAGCAGTGAGCGAACAGGTAACGCTGAAGCTTTCTTT

d_gene: NA
j_gene: TRBJ2-2
abundance: NA
v_gene: TRBV7-9
CDR3aa: CASSLDGWQGDTGELFF
CDR3nt: TGTGCCAGCAGCTTAGATGGTTGGCAGGGCGACACCGGGGAGCTGTTTTTT

d_gene: NA
j_gene: TRBJ1-3
abundance: NA
v_gene: TRBV3-1
CDR3aa: CASSPTTPTAVGNTIYF
CDR3nt: TGTGCCAGCAGCCCCACCACGCCAACGGCTGTCGGAAACACCATATATTTT

d_gene: NA
j_gene: TRBJ2-1
abundance: many
v_gene: TRBV5-1
CDR3aa: CASSLVGGAVYNEQFF
CDR3nt: TGCGCCAGCAGCTTGGTGGGGGGGGCGGTCTACAATGAGCAGTTCTTC

d_gene: NA
j_gene: TRBJ2-7
abundance: many
v_gene: TRBV6-9
CDR3aa: CASSYSFLSEQYF
CDR3nt: TGTGCCAGCAGTTACTCCTTCCTAAGCGAGCAGTACTTC

d_gene: TRBD2
j_gene: TRBJ2-1
abundance: many
v_gene: TRBV7-3
CDR3aa: CASSLNPGGAGQDEQFF
CDR3nt: TGTGCCAGCAGCTTAAATCCCGGGGGGGCCGGTCAGGATGAGCAGTTCTTC

d_gene: NA
j_gene: TRBJ2-1
abundance: few
v_gene: TRBV5-6
CDR3aa: CASSVWYNEQFF
CDR3nt: TGTGCCAGCAGCGTCTGGTACAATGAGCAGTTCTTC

d_gene: NA
j_gene: TRBJ1-4
abundance: NA
v_gene: TRBV20-1
CDR3aa: CSANAATNEKLFF
CDR3nt: TGCAGTGCCAACGCCGCAACTAATGAAAAACTGTTTTTT

d_gene: NA
j_gene: TRBJ1-1
abundance: many
v_gene: TRBV28
CDR3aa: CAGTLPPSNTEAFF
CDR3nt: TGTGCCGGCACCCTACCGCCATCGAACACTGAAGCTTTCTTT

d_gene: NA
j_gene: TRBJ2-5
abundance: many
v_gene: TRBV28
CDR3aa: CASSFRAEETQYF
CDR3nt: TGTGCCAGCAGTTTTAGGGCAGAAGAGACCCAGTACTTC

d_gene: TRBD1
j_gene: TRBJ1-4
abundance: many
v_gene: TRBV9
CDR3aa: CASSASGQTNEKLFF
CDR3nt: TGTGCCAGCAGCGCCTCGGGACAGACTAATGAAAAACTGTTTTTT

d_gene: TRBD2
j_gene: TRBJ2-5
abundance: many
v_gene: TRBV20-1
CDR3aa: CSASARLAFQETQYF
CDR3nt: TGCAGTGCTAGCGCCCGACTAGCGTTCCAAGAGACCCAGTACTTC

d_gene: NA
j_gene: TRBJ1-5
abundance: NA
v_gene: TRBV27
CDR3aa: CASSFTGARYSDQPQHF
CDR3nt: TGTGCCAGCAGTTTCACCGGGGCCAGGTATAGCGATCAGCCCCAGCATTTT

d_gene: NA
j_gene: TRBJ1-4
abundance: NA
v_gene: TRBV5-1
CDR3aa: CASSLALGGGDEKLFF
CDR3nt: TGCGCCAGCAGCTTGGCCCTTGGGGGCGGCGATGAAAAACTGTTTTTT

d_gene: NA
j_gene: TRBJ2-5
abundance: few
v_gene: TRBV19
CDR3aa: CASKGQIQETQYF
CDR3nt: TGTGCCAGTAAAGGGCAGATCCAAGAGACCCAGTACTTC

d_gene: NA
j_gene: TRBJ1-3
abundance: few
v_gene: TRBV12-3/TRBV12-4
CDR3aa: CASSLLSSGNTIYF
CDR3nt: TGTGCCAGCAGTTTGCTGAGCTCTGGAAACACCATATATTTT

d_gene: NA
j_gene: TRBJ1-2
abundance: many
v_gene: TRBV12-3/TRBV12-4
CDR3aa: CASSLPGKGYTF
CDR3nt: TGTGCCAGCAGTTTGCCCGGGAAAGGCTACACCTTC

d_gene: NA
j_gene: TRBJ1-2
abundance: NA
v_gene: TRBV3-1
CDR3aa: CASSPDATGSYGYTF
CDR3nt: TGTGCCAGCAGCCCAGACGCCACAGGAAGCTATGGCTACACCTTC

d_gene: NA
j_gene: TRBJ2-2
abundance: NA
v_gene: TRBV24-1
CDR3aa: CATKDKGNTGELFF
CDR3nt: TGTGCCACCAAAGACAAGGGGAACACCGGGGAGCTGTTTTTT

d_gene: NA
j_gene: TRBJ1-3
abundance: NA
v_gene: TRBV7-2
CDR3aa: CASSTRRSPGNTIYF
CDR3nt: TGTGCCAGCAGCACGCGCAGGTCCCCTGGAAACACCATATATTTT

d_gene: NA
j_gene: TRBJ2-5
abundance: many
v_gene: TRBV30
CDR3aa: CAWSVGPSSAQYF
CDR3nt: TGTGCCTGGAGTGTGGGGCCCTCTTCGGCCCAGTACTTC

d_gene: TRBD1
j_gene: TRBJ1-5
abundance: many
v_gene: TRBV12-3/TRBV12-4
CDR3aa: CASSSGTGKNQPQHF
CDR3nt: TGTGCCAGCAGTAGCGGGACAGGGAAAAATCAGCCCCAGCATTTT

d_gene: TRBD1
j_gene: TRBJ1-5
abundance: many
v_gene: TRBV11-2
CDR3aa: CASSPGTGSSNQPQHF
CDR3nt: TGTGCCAGCAGCCCAGGGACAGGTAGTAGCAATCAGCCCCAGCATTTT

d_gene: TRBD2
j_gene: TRBJ2-1
abundance: many
v_gene: TRBV3-1
CDR3aa: CASSSGLAGGAYNEQFF
CDR3nt: TGTGCCAGCAGCTCGGGACTAGCGGGGGGGGCCTACAATGAGCAGTTCTTC

d_gene: NA
j_gene: TRBJ1-6
abundance: few
v_gene: TRBV11-2
CDR3aa: CASSFSSYNSPLHF
CDR3nt: TGTGCCAGCAGCTTCAGCTCCTATAATTCACCCCTCCACTTT

d_gene: NA
j_gene: TRBJ1-1
abundance: NA
v_gene: TRBV29-1
CDR3aa: CSVKGVMNTEAFF
CDR3nt: TGCAGCGTTAAGGGGGTTATGAACACTGAAGCTTTCTTT

d_gene: TRBD1
j_gene: TRBJ1-6
abundance: NA
v_gene: TRBV5-5
CDR3aa: CASRTGGHSYNSPLHF
CDR3nt: TGTGCCAGCAGAACAGGGGGCCACTCCTATAATTCACCCCTCCACTTT

d_gene: TRBD2
j_gene: TRBJ2-3
abundance: many
v_gene: TRBV18
CDR3aa: CASSPVAGSGTDTQYF
CDR3nt: TGTGCCAGCTCACCTGTAGCGGGATCCGGAACAGATACGCAGTATTTT

d_gene: NA
j_gene: TRBJ2-3
abundance: once
v_gene: TRBV11-2
CDR3aa: CASSLSGITTDTQYF
CDR3nt: TGTGCCAGCAGCTTAAGCGGTATAACCACAGATACGCAGTATTTT

d_gene: NA
j_gene: TRBJ2-7
abundance: many
v_gene: TRBV6-1
CDR3aa: CASSQDSRRTHYEQYF
CDR3nt: TGTGCCAGCAGTCAGGACAGCCGGAGGACCCACTACGAGCAGTACTTC

d_gene: NA
j_gene: TRBJ2-1
abundance: few
v_gene: TRBV3-1
CDR3aa: CASSSRDSHSNEQFF
CDR3nt: TGTGCCAGCAGCTCCCGGGACTCCCATTCCAATGAGCAGTTCTTC

d_gene: TRBD2
j_gene: TRBJ2-1
abundance: few
v_gene: TRBV7-2
CDR3aa: CASSIRTSGGTSPGGNEQFF
CDR3nt: TGTGCCAGCAGCATACGGACTAGCGGGGGGACATCCCCGGGGGGCAATGAGCAGTTCTTC

d_gene: NA
j_gene: TRBJ2-3
abundance: few
v_gene: TRBV9
CDR3aa: CATGFGQPTDTQYF
CDR3nt: TGTGCCACTGGATTTGGACAGCCCACAGATACGCAGTATTTT

d_gene: TRBD1
j_gene: TRBJ2-7
abundance: many
v_gene: TRBV20-1
CDR3aa: CSALPGQGMGEQYF
CDR3nt: TGCAGTGCTTTACCGGGACAGGGTATGGGCGAGCAGTACTTC

d_gene: NA
j_gene: TRBJ2-1
abundance: many
v_gene: TRBV12-3/TRBV12-4
CDR3aa: CASSFIGANTEQFF
CDR3nt: TGTGCCAGCAGTTTTATAGGGGCTAATACTGAGCAGTTCTTC

d_gene: NA
j_gene: TRBJ1-1
abundance: many
v_gene: TRBV28
CDR3aa: CASSLGLLNTEAFF
CDR3nt: TGCGCCAGCAGCCTGGGATTGTTGAACACTGAAGCTTTCTTT